Sequencing of this T cell receptor (beta chain) was carried out in a study of Graves' ophthalmopathy and Graves' hyperthyroidism. Amplified TCR beta CDR3 regions were obtained using RNA transcripts as template. Amplification began with first-round RT-PCR using HTBI primers, then second-round multiplex PCR was performed. In TCRdb, the multiplex PCR reads were re-called with MiXCR into one record per CDR3 protein. The table shows some 390,000 distinct CDR3 sequences, with roughly 18% occurring only once. Moderate-to-severe activity, with CAS ≥3, NOSPECS ≥4 and duration under 3 months, characterized the donors with ophthalmopathy. Notes on the study in general: The model forecast ophthalmopathy progression, reaching roughly 71% sensitivity and roughly 72% specificity.

This clonotype was detected only a few times. Its antigen is still unknown. Sequenced material: peripheral blood. The receptor was isolated from a woman aged 18-30 years with Graves' ophthalmopathy.

CDR3 nucleotide sequence: TGTGCCAGCAGCCACATTGGGGGATTGAACACTGAAGCTTTCTTT. Translating gives CASSHIGGLNTEAFF. The chain links TRBV3-1 to TRBJ1-1, with D possibly TRBD1 on 5 matching bases. The CDR3 covers 15 residues. Trimming pared 3 bases from V and 0 bases from J, leaving 11 bases between. Germline V gene sequence: CDR1 LGHDT, CDR2 YNNKEL (reference sequence).